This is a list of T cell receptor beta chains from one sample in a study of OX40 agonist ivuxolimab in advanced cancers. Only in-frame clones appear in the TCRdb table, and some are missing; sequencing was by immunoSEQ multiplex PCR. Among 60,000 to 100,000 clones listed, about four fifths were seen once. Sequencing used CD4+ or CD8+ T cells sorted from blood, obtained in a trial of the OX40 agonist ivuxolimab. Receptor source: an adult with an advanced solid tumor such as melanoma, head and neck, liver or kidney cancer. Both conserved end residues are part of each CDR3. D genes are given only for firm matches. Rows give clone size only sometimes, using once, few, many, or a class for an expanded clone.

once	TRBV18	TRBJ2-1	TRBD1	TGTGCCAGCTCACCAATAGACAGGGCCTACAATGAGCAGTTCTTC	CASSPIDRAYNEQFF
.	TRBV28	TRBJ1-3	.	TGTGCCAGCAGCTCACAGGGAACTGGAAACACCATATATTTT	CASSSQGTGNTIYF
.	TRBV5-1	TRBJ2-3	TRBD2	TGCGCCAGCAGCTTGGGGACTAGCGGGGGGATAGATACGCAGTATTTT	CASSLGTSGGIDTQYF
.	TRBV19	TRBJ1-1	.	TGTGCCAGTAGAATCCGGGGGCCTAACACTGAAGCTTTCTTT	CASRIRGPNTEAFF
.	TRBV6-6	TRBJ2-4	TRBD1	TGTGCCAGCAGAAGGACAGGGGCGGTGAACATTCAGTACTTC	CASRRTGAVNIQYF
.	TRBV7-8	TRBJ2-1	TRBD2	TGTGCCAGCAGCTTAGCACGGCGGCTAGCGGGGACCTACAATGAGCAGTTCTTC	CASSLARRLAGTYNEQFF
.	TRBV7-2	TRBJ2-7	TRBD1	TGTGCCAGCAGCCCCCTACAGGGGGCGCGCGACGAGCAGTACTTC	CASSPLQGARDEQYF
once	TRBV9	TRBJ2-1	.	TGTGCCAGCAGCGTATCGGGGACCGGGCCTGGCAATGAGCAGTTCTTC	CASSVSGTGPGNEQFF
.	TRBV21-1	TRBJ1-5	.	TGTGCCAGCAGCAAAGAGGGGGGACAGGTTAGCAATCAGCCCCAGCATTTT	CASSKEGGQVSNQPQHF
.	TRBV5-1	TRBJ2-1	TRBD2	TGCGCCAGCAGCGAGGGGACTAGCAGAAACAATGAGCAGTTCTTC	CASSEGTSRNNEQFF
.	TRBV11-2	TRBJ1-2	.	TGTGCCAGCAGCTTAAACTATGGCTACACCTTC	CASSLNYGYTF
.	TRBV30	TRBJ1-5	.	TGTGCCTGGAGTGGGGGATACAATCAGCCCCAGCATTTT	CAWSGGYNQPQHF
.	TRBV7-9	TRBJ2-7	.	TGTGCCAGCAGCTTATGGGGGACTGCCTACGAGCAGTACTTC	CASSLWGTAYEQYF
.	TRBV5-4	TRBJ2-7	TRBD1	TGTGCCAGCAGCTTGCTTGGGACAGGGACCTACGAGCAGTACTTC	CASSLLGTGTYEQYF
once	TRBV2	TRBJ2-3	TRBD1	TGTGCCAGCAGTGAATGGGGGACAGGGACTGGGTATACGCAGTATTTT	CASSEWGTGTGYTQYF
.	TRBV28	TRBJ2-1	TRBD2	TGTGCCAGCAGGGTACTAGCGGGTGGATACAATGAGCAGTTCTTC	CASRVLAGGYNEQFF
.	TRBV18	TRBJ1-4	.	TGTGCCAGCTCACCACGGCAGGATTCGGGGACAAATGAAAAACTGTTTTTT	CASSPRQDSGTNEKLFF
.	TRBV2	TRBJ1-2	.	TGTGCCAGCAGGAAAGATCGGGGAGGTTCCTATGGCTACACCTTC	CASRKDRGGSYGYTF
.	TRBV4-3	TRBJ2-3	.	TGCGCCAGCAGCCAAGTTTCCACAGATACGCAGTATTTT	CASSQVSTDTQYF
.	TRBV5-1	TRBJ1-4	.	TGCGCCAGCAGCGAGGGGACACAAGCAACTAATGAAAAACTGTTTTTT	CASSEGTQATNEKLFF
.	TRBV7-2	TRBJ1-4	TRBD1	TGTGCCAGCAGCACCTACAGGGGAGTTAATGAAAAACTGTTTTTT	CASSTYRGVNEKLFF
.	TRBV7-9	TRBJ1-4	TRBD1	TGTGCCAGCAGAACCGGGACAGGGAGTGAAAAACTGTTTTTT	CASRTGTGSEKLFF
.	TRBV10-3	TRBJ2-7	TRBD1	TGTGCCATCAGTGAAACAACCAGGGGGCCATACGAGCAGTACTTC	CAISETTRGPYEQYF
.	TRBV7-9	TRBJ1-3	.	TGTGCCAGCAGCTTAGAGCTGAGCTCTGGAAACACCATATATTTT	CASSLELSSGNTIYF
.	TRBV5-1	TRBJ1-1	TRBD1	TGCGCCAGCAGCTTAGGACAGGGAGCGAACACTGAAGCTTTCTTT	CASSLGQGANTEAFF
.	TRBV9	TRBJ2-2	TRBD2	TGTGCCAGCAGCGCTGGTAGCGGGAGGCACACCGGGGAGCTGTTTTTT	CASSAGSGRHTGELFF
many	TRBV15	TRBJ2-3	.	TGTGCCACCAGCAGAGACGAAGGGTGGGGCACAGATACGCAGTATTTT	CATSRDEGWGTDTQYF
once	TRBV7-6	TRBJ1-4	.	TGTGCCAGCAGCCCCCCCGGGCAAGGTGAAAAACTGTTTTTT	CASSPPGQGEKLFF
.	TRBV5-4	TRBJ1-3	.	TGTGCCAGCAAAATACAGGGAACTGGAAACACCATATATTTT	CASKIQGTGNTIYF
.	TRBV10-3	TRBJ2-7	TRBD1	TGTGCCATCAGTGAGCCTGAGACAGGGAGCTCCTACGAGCAGTACTTC	CAISEPETGSSYEQYF
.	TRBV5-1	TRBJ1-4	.	TGCGCCAGCAGCTTGGGGAACGATGAAAAACTGTTTTTT	CASSLGNDEKLFF
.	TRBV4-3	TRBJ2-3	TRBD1	TGCGCCAGCAGCCAAGCCGGGACAGGGGGAAGAGATACGCAGTATTTT	CASSQAGTGGRDTQYF
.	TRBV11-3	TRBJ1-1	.	TGTGCCAGCAGCTTAGGGGGGAACACTGAAGCTTTCTTT	CASSLGGNTEAFF
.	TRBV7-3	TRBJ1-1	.	TGTGCCAGCAGCTTATTAGGAGCGAACACTGAAGCTTTCTTT	CASSLLGANTEAFF
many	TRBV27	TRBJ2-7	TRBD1	TGTGCCAGCAGTTCTGGACAGGGGATGAGGGAGCAGTACTTC	CASSSGQGMREQYF
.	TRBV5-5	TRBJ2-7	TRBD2	TGTGCCAGCAGTTTGGGACTAGCGGGGGGCCCCACCGGCTACGAGCAGTACTTC	CASSLGLAGGPTGYEQYF
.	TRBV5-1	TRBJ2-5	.	TGCGCCAGCAGCTTCTTTGGGACCGCGGAGACCCAGTACTTC	CASSFFGTAETQYF
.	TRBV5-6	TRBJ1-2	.	TGTGCCAGCACCTTCGGGGGGCGCGGCTATGGCTACACCTTC	CASTFGGRGYGYTF
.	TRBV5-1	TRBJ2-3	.	TGCGCCAGCAGCCGAGACGTAATCTCGGGCACAGATACGCAGTATTTT	CASSRDVISGTDTQYF
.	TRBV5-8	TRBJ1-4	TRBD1	TGTGCCAGCAGCTTACGACAGGGCGGTGAAAAACTGTTTTTT	CASSLRQGGEKLFF
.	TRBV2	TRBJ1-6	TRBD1	TGTGCCAGCAGTGGGGGGGACAGGAGGAATTCACCCCTCCACTTT	CASSGGDRRNSPLHF
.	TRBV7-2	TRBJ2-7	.	TGTGCCAGCAGCCCAGTAACAAACGAGCAGTACTTC	CASSPVTNEQYF
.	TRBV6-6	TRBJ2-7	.	TGTGCCAGCAGTTACTCGCGACAGACCTACGAGCAGTACTTC	CASSYSRQTYEQYF
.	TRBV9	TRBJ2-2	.	TGTGCCAGCAGCGTAGGAGGCGGATCCGGGGAGCTGTTTTTT	CASSVGGGSGELFF
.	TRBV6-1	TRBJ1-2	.	TGTGCCAGCAGTGTCGGGGACGGCTTAGGGTATGGCTACACCTTC	CASSVGDGLGYGYTF
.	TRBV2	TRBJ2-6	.	TGTGCCAGCAGGGACAGATCTGGGGCCAACGTCCTGACTTTC	CASRDRSGANVLTF
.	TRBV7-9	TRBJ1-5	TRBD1	TGTGCCAGCAGCTTAGAGCATGGGACAGGGAATCAGCCCCAGCATTTT	CASSLEHGTGNQPQHF
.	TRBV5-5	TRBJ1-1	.	TGTGCCAGCAGCCTATACTACAGGAGGGAGAACACTGAAGCTTTCTTT	CASSLYYRRENTEAFF
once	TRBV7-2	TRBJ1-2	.	TGTGCCAGCAGCCCCAGCGGGGTGTATAACTATGGCTACACCTTC	CASSPSGVYNYGYTF
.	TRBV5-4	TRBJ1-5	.	TGTGCCAGCAGCTTGGGGGGGGGTCAGCCCCAGCATTTT	CASSLGGGQPQHF
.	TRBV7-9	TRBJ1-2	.	TGTGCCAGCAGCTTAGCGGAGAATGGCTACACCTTC	CASSLAENGYTF
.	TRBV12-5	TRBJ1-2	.	TGTGCTAGTACTCCAGGGGTTAACTATGGCTACACCTTC	CASTPGVNYGYTF
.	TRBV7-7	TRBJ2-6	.	TGTGCCAGCAGCTTATTGTCAGGGAGCTCTGGGGCCAACGTCCTGACTTTC	CASSLLSGSSGANVLTF
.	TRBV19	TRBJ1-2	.	TGTGCCAGTAAGCGTTCCCCTATCCCCAACTATGGCTACACCTTC	CASKRSPIPNYGYTF
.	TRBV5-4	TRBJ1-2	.	TGTGCCAGCAGCTTTGACACAGAAAACTATGGCTACACCTTC	CASSFDTENYGYTF
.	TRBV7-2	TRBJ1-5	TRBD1	TGTGCCAGCAGCCCCAGGACAGGCCCCCAGCCCCAGCATTTT	CASSPRTGPQPQHF
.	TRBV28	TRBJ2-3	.	TGTGCCAGCAGCCCGGGGGATGGGGGGAGAGATACGCAGTATTTT	CASSPGDGGRDTQYF
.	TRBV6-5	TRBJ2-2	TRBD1	TGTGCCAGCAGTTTGGGACAGGTGAACACCGGGGAGCTGTTTTTT	CASSLGQVNTGELFF
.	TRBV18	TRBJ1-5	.	TGTGCCAGCTCACCTGGACCTGTGGATCAGCCCCAGCATTTT	CASSPGPVDQPQHF